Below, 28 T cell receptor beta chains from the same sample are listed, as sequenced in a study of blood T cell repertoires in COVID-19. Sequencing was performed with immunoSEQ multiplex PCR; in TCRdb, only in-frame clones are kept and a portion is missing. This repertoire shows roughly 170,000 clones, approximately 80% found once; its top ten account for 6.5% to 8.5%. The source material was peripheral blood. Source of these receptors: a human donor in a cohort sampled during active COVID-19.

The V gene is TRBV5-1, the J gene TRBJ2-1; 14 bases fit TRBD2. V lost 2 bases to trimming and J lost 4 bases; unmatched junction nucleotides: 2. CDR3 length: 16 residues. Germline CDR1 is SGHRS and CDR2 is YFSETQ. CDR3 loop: CASSFGLAGGYNEQFF. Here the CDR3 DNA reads TGCGCCAGCAGCTTCGGACTAGCGGGGGGATACAATGAGCAGTTCTTC.

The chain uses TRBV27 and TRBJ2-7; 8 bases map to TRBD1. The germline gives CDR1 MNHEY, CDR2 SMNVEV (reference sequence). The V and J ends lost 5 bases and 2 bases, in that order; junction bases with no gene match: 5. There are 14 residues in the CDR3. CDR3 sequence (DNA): TGTGCCAGCAGTGCCGGGACAGGACCCTACGAGCAGTACTTC. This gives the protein CASSAGTGPYEQYF.

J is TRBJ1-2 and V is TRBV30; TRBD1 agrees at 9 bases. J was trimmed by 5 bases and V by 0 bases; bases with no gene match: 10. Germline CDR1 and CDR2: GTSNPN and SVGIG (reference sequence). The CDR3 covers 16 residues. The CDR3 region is CAWSVPGQGFEYGYTF. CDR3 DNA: TGTGCCTGGAGTGTACCGGGACAGGGATTCGAATATGGCTACACCTTC.

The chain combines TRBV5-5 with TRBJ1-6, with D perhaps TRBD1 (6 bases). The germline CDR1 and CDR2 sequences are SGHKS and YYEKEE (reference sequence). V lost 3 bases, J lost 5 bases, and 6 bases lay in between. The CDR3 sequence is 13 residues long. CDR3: CASSWDNNSPLHF. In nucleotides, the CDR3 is TGTGCCAGCAGCTGGGACAATAATTCACCCCTCCACTTT.

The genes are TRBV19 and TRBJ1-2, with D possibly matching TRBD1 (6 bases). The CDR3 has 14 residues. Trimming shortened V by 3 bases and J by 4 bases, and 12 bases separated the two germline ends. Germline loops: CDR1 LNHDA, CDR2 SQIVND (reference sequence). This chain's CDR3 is CASSMTGQFYGYTF. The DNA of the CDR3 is TGTGCCAGTAGTATGACAGGACAATTCTATGGCTACACCTTC. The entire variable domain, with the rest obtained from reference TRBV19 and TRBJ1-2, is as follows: DGGITQSPKYLFRKEGQNVTLSCEQNLNHDAMYWYRQDPGQGLRLIYYSQIVNDFQKGDIAEGYSVSREKKESFPLTVTSAQKNPTAFYLCASSMTGQFYGYTFGSGTRLTVV.

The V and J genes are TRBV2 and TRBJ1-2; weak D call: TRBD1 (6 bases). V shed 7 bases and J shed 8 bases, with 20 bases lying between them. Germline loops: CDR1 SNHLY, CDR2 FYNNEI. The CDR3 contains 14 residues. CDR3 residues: CASTLLDSATGYTF. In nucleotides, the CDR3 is TGTGCCAGCACCCTACTGGACAGCGCGACGGGCTACACCTTC.

CDR3 nucleotides: TGTGCCAGCAGTGAGACCGGGACAGGGGCCTACAATGAGCAGTTCTTC. This encodes CASSETGTGAYNEQFF. V and J are TRBV2 and TRBJ2-1, with 10 bases lining up with TRBD1. The CDR3 has 16 residues. Per germline, CDR1 SNHLY and CDR2 FYNNEI. J lost 2 bases, V lost 3 bases, and 4 bases had no gene match. The full variable domain, in which reference TRBV2 and TRBJ2-1 provide the parts outside the CDR3, is EPEVTQTPSHQVTQMGQEVILRCVPISNHLYFYWYRQILGQKVEFLVSFYNNEISEKSEIFDDQFSVERPDGSNFTLKIRSTKLEDSAMYFCASSETGTGAYNEQFFGPGTRLTVL.

The CDR3 reads CASSPGGLDTEAFF. In DNA form, the CDR3 reads TGTGCCAGCTCACCAGGCGGGTTGGACACTGAAGCTTTCTTT. The rearrangement uses TRBV18 and TRBJ1-1; unclear D gene. CDR1 and CDR2 from the germline V gene are KGHSH and LQKENI. V gave up 2 bases and J gave up 3 bases, with 10 bases separating them. The CDR3 covers 14 residues.

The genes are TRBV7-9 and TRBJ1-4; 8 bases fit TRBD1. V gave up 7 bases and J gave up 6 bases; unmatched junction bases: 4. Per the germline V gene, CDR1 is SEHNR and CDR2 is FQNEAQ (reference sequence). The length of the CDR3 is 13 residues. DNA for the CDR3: TGTGCCAGCAAACAGGGGGAATATGAAAAACTGTTTTTT. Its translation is CASKQGEYEKLFF.

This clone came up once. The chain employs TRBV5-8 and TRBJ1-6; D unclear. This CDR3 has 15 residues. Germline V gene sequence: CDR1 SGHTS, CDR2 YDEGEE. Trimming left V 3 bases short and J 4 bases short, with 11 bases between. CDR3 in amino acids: CASSSRHPYNSPLHF. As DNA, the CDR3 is TGTGCCAGCAGCTCGAGACACCCTTATAATTCACCCCTCCACTTT.

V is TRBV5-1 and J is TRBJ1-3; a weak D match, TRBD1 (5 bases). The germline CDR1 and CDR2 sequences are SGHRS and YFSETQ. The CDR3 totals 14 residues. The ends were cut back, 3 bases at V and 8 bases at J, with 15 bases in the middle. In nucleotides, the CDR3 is TGCGCCAGCAGCTCCGGAATGGGGGGGGACACCATATATTTT. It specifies CASSSGMGGDTIYF. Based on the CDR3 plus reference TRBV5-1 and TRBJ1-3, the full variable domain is KAGVTQTPRYLIKTRGQQVTLSCSPISGHRSVSWYQQTPGQGLQFLFEYFSETQRNKGNFPGRFSGRQFSNSRSEMNVSTLELGDSALYLCASSSGMGGDTIYFGEGSWLTVV.

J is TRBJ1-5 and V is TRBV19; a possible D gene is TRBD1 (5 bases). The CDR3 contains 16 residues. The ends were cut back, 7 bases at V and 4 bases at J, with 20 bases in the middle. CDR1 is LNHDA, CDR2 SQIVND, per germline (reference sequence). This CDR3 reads CASTTPVGQVNQPQHF. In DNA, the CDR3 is TGTGCCAGTACCACCCCGGTAGGACAAGTTAATCAGCCCCAGCATTTT.

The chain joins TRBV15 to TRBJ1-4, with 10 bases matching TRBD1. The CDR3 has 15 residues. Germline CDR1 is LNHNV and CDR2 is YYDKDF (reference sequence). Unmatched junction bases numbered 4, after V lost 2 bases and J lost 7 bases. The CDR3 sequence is CATSRPDRGPEKLFF. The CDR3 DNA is TGTGCCACCAGCAGACCTGACAGGGGGCCTGAAAAACTGTTTTTT.

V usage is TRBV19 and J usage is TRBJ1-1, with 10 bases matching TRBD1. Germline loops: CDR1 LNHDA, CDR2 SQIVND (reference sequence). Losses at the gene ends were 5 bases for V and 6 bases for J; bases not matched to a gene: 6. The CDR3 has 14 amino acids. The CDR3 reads CASSQGQGKAEAFF. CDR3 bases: TGTGCCAGTAGTCAGGGACAGGGGAAGGCTGAAGCTTTCTTT. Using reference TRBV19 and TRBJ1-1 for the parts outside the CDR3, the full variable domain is DGGITQSPKYLFRKEGQNVTLSCEQNLNHDAMYWYRQDPGQGLRLIYYSQIVNDFQKGDIAEGYSVSREKKESFPLTVTSAQKNPTAFYLCASSQGQGKAEAFFGQGTRLTVV.

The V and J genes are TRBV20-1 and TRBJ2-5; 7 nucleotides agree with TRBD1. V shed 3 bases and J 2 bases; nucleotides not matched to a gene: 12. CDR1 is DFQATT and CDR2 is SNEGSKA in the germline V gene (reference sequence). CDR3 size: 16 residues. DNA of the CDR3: TGCAGTGCTAGTGGGGATTTGACAGGGCTTCAAGAGACCCAGTACTTC. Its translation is CSASGDLTGLQETQYF.

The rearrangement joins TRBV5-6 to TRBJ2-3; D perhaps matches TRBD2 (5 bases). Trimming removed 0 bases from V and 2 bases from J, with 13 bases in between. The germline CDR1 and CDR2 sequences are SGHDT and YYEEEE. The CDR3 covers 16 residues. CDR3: CASSLVTRRVTDTQYF. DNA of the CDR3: TGTGCCAGCAGCTTGGTGACGAGGCGGGTCACAGATACGCAGTATTTT.

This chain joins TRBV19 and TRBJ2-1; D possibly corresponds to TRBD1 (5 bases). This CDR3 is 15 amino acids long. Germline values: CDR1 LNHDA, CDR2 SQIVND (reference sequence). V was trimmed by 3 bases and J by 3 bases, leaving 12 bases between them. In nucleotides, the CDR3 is TGTGCCAGTAGTATGGTACAGGCCCTCTACAATGAGCAGTTCTTC. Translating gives CASSMVQALYNEQFF. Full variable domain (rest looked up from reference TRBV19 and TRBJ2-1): DGGITQSPKYLFRKEGQNVTLSCEQNLNHDAMYWYRQDPGQGLRLIYYSQIVNDFQKGDIAEGYSVSREKKESFPLTVTSAQKNPTAFYLCASSMVQALYNEQFFGPGTRLTVL.

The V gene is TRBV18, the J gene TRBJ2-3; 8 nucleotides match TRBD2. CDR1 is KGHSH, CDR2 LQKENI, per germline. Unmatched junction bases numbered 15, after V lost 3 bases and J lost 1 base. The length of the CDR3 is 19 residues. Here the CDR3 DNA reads TGTGCCAGCTCACCGGTTAGCGGGGACTTTAGGACGGGCACAGATACGCAGTATTTT. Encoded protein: CASSPVSGDFRTGTDTQYF.

CDR3 loop: CASRKGELGQETQYF. The CDR3 coding sequence is TGTGCCAGCAGGAAGGGGGAATTAGGCCAAGAGACCCAGTACTTC. The V gene is TRBV2, the J gene TRBJ2-5, with D possibly matching TRBD1 (6 bases). This CDR3 comprises 15 residues. Germline-derived CDR1 and CDR2 are SNHLY and FYNNEI. V lost 6 bases to trimming and J lost 1 base, with 15 bases between them. Together with reference TRBV2 and TRBJ2-5, the CDR3 gives the full variable domain: EPEVTQTPSHQVTQMGQEVILRCVPISNHLYFYWYRQILGQKVEFLVSFYNNEISEKSEIFDDQFSVERPDGSNFTLKIRSTKLEDSAMYFCASRKGELGQETQYFGPGTRLLVL.

The CDR3 loop is CASTLGGGGGSYNEQFF. CDR3 nucleotide sequence: TGTGCCAGCACCCTAGGAGGGGGGGGCGGTTCCTACAATGAGCAGTTCTTC. This chain joins TRBV5-4 and TRBJ2-1; perhaps TRBD2 as D (7 bases). Trimming took off 6 bases at V and 1 base at J, with 20 bases between the two ends. This CDR3 comprises 17 residues. Germline values: CDR1 SGHNT, CDR2 YYREEE (reference sequence).

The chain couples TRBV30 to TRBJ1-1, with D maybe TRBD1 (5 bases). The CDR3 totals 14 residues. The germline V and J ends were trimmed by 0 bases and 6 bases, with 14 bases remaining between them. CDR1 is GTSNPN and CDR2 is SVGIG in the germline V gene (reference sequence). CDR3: CAWSVYRINPEAFF. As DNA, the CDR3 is TGTGCCTGGAGTGTATACAGGATTAATCCTGAAGCTTTCTTT.

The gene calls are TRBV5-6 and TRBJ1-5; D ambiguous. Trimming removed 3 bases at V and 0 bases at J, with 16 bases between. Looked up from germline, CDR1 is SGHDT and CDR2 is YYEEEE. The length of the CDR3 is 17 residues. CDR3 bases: TGTGCCAGCAGCTACCGGGCTTCGGGGTATAGCAATCAGCCCCAGCATTTT. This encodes CASSYRASGYSNQPQHF.

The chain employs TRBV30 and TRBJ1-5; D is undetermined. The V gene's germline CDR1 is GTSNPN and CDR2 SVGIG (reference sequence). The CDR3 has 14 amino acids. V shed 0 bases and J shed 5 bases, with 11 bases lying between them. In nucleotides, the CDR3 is TGTGCCTGGAGTGTAATGGGCGGGGATCAGCCCCAGCATTTT. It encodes CAWSVMGGDQPQHF. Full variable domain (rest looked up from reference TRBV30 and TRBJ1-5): SQTIHQWPATLVQPVGSPLSLECTVEGTSNPNLYWYRQAAGRGLQLLFYSVGIGQISSEVPQNLSASRPQDRQFILSSKKLLLSDSGFYLCAWSVMGGDQPQHFGDGTRLSIL.

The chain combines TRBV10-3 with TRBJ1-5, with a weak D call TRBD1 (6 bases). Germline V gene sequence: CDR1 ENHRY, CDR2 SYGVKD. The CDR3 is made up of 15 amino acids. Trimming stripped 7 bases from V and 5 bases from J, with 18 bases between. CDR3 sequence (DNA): TGTGCCATCATAGAATACAGGGTCCAAGATCAGCCCCAGCATTTT. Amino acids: CAIIEYRVQDQPQHF.

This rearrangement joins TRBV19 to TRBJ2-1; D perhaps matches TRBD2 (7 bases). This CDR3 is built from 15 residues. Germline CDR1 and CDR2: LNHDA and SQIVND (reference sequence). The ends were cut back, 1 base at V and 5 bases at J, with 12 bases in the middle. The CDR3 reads CASSIGPGGHNEQFF. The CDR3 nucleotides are TGTGCCAGTAGTATAGGGCCGGGGGGCCACAATGAGCAGTTCTTC. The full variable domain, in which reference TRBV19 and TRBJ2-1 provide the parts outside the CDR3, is DGGITQSPKYLFRKEGQNVTLSCEQNLNHDAMYWYRQDPGQGLRLIYYSQIVNDFQKGDIAEGYSVSREKKESFPLTVTSAQKNPTAFYLCASSIGPGGHNEQFFGPGTRLTVL.

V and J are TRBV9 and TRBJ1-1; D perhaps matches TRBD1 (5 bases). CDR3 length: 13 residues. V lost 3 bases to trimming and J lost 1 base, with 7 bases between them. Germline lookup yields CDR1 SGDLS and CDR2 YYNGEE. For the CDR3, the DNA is TGTGCCAGCAGCGCTACAGGGAACACTGAAGCTTTCTTT. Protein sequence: CASSATGNTEAFF.

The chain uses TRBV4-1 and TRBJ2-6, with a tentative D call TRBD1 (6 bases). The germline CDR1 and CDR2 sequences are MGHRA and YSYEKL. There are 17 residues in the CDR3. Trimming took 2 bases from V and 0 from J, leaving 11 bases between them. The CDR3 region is CASSQSQQGSGANVLTF. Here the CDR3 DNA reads TGCGCCAGCAGCCAATCCCAACAGGGCTCTGGGGCCAACGTCCTGACTTTC.

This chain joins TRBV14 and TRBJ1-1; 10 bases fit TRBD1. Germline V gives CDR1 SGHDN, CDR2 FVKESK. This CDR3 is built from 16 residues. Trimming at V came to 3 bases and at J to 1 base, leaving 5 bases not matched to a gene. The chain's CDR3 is CASSQRQGARNTEAFF. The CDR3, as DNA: TGTGCCAGCAGCCAGAGACAGGGGGCCAGGAACACTGAAGCTTTCTTT.